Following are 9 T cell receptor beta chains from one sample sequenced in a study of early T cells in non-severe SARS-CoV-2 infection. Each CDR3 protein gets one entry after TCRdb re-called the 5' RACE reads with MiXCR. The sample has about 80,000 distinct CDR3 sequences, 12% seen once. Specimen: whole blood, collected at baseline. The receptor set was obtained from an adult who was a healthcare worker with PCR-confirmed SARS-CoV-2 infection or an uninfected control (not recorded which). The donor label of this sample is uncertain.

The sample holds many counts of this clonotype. For the CDR3, the DNA is TGCGCCAGCAGCCAAGGGGTCCGTGGACAGGGGATTAATGAGCAGTTCTTC. This sequence encodes CASSQGVRGQGINEQFF. This chain uses TRBV4-3 with TRBJ2-1, with 9 bases identical to TRBD1. CDR1 is LGHNA, CDR2 YSLEER, per germline. Germline trimming cut 1 base from V and 7 bases from J; bases unmatched to any gene: 11. The CDR3 loop spans 17 amino acids.

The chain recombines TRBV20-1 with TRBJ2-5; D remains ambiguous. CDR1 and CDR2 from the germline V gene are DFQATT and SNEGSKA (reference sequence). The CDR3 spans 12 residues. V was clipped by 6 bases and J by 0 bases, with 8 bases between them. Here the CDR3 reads CSAGEYQETQYF. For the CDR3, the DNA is TGCAGTGCGGGCGAGTACCAAGAGACCCAGTACTTC.

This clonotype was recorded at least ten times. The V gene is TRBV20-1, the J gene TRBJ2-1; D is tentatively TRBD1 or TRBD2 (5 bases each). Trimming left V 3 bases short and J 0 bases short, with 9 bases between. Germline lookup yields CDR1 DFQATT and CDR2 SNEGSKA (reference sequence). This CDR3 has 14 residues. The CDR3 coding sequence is TGCAGTGCTAGGGGACGGGGCTCCTACAATGAGCAGTTCTTC. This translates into CSARGRGSYNEQFF.

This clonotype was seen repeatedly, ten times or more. The CDR3 sequence is CASSPTSGRTYEQYF. Here the CDR3 DNA reads TGTGCCAGCAGTCCAACTAGCGGGAGAACTTACGAGCAGTACTTC. This sequence joins TRBV2 and TRBJ2-7; 11 nucleotides agree with TRBD2. CDR1 and CDR2 (germline): SNHLY, FYNNEI. The V gene end was trimmed by 5 bases and the J gene end by 4 bases; junction bases not matched to a gene: 7. There are 15 residues in the CDR3.

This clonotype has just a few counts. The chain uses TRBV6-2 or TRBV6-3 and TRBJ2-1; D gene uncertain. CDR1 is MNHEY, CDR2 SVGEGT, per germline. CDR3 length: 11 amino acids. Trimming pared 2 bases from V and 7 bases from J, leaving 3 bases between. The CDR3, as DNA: TGTGCCAGCAGTTACAGGAATGAGCAGTTCTTC. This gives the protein CASSYRNEQFF.

In DNA, the CDR3 is TGTGCCAGTAGTATAATTTGGGATGAGGCCGGCACTGAAGCTTTCTTT. Protein product: CASSIIWDEAGTEAFF. The rearrangement joins TRBV19 to TRBJ1-1; D unresolved. The CDR3 extends over 16 amino acids. CDR1 and CDR2 from the germline V gene are LNHDA and SQIVND (reference sequence). Trimming took off 2 bases at V and 4 bases at J, with 17 bases between the two ends.

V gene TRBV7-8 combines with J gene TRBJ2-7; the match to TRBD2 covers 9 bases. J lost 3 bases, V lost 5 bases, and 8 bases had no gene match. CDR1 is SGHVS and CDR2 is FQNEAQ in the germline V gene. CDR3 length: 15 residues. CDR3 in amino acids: CASSPRGGLDYEQYF. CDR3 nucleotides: TGTGCCAGCAGCCCGCGGGGGGGTCTCGACTACGAGCAGTACTTC.

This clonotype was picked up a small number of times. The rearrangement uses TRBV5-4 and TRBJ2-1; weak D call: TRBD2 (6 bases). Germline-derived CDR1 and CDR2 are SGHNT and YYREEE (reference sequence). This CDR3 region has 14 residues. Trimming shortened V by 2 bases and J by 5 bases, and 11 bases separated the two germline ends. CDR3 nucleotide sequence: TGTGCCAGCAGCTTAGGACTAATCGACAATGAGCAGTTCTTC. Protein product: CASSLGLIDNEQFF.

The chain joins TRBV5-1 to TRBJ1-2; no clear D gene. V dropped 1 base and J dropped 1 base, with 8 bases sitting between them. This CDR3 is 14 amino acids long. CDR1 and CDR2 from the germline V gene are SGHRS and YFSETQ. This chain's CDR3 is CASSLLEGNYGYTF. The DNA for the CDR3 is TGCGCCAGCAGCTTGCTCGAGGGTAACTATGGCTACACCTTC.